This T cell receptor beta chain was captured in a study of response to subunit inactivated influenza vaccine. The CDR3 sequence is 18 residues long. Between the trimmed V and J ends, which lost 0 bases and 0 bases, there was a span of 15 bases. Per germline, CDR1 LNHNV and CDR2 YYDKDF (reference sequence). TCRdb independently ran MiXCR on the RT-PCR reads; one entry per CDR3 protein. The top ten clones hold around 12% of a sample with roughly 460,000 distinct CDR3 sequences, approximately 11% of them seen once. Whole-study findings and limits: Only a handful of new T cells, the authors suggested, are recruited with each seasonal influenza vaccination.

This clonotype was observed many times. The antigen is unknown. The chain links TRBV15 to TRBJ2-1, with no clear D. The clonotype originates from a man aged 50 to 60 who received an inactivated influenza vaccine. The sequencing here drew on PBMCs from blood, taken roughly 6 weeks after vaccination. The CDR3 nucleotides are TGTGCCACCAGCAGAGATCCTGGTTCCCTTAGCTCCTACAATGAGCAGTTCTTC. It encodes CATSRDPGSLSSYNEQFF.